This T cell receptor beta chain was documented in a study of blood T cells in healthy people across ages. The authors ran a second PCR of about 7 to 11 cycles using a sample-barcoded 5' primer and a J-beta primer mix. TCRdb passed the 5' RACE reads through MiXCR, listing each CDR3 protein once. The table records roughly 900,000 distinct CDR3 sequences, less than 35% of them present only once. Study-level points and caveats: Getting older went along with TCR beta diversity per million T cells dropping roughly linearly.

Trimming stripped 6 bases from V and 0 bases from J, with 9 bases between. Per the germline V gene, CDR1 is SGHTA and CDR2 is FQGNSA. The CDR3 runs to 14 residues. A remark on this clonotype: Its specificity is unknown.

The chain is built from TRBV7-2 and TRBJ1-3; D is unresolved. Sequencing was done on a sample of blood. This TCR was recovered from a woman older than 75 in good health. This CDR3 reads CASRTSSSGNTIYF. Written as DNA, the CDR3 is TGTGCCAGCAGGACAAGCAGCTCTGGAAACACCATATATTTT.